This T cell receptor beta chain was sequenced for a study of CD8 T cells in Susac syndrome. Trimming shortened V by 0 bases and J by 10 bases, and 13 bases separated the two germline ends. Per germline, CDR1 LGHNA and CDR2 YNFKEQ. CDR3 length: 14 residues. The RNA input was about 0.45 to 1 ug, and it was reverse transcribed with random hexamers. TCRdb re-called the immunoSEQ multiplex PCR reads with MiXCR, one entry per CDR3 protein. The table lists 150,000 to 190,000 distinct CDR3 sequences, around 95% of them singletons. This clonotype came up once. J is TRBJ2-1 and V is TRBV4-2; weak D call: TRBD2 (6 bases). Sequenced sample: CD8+ T cells from PBMCs. The source is a human donor with multiple sclerosis. The DNA of the CDR3 is TGTGCCAGCAGCCAAGATTCGGGGACTTTGGAGCAGTTCTTC. Translation gives CASSQDSGTLEQFF.